This entry lists 6 T cell receptor beta chains sequenced from one sample in a study of identical twins. Each CDR3 protein is one row after TCRdb ran MiXCR on the 5' RACE reads. This sample has 500,000 to 550,000 distinct CDR3 sequences, with roughly 21% found just once. The same sample was also used in a study of T cells expressing NK-cell markers.

The sample taken for sequencing was CD4+ T cells sorted from blood. The source of these receptors is a woman under 30 in good health.

V usage is TRBV24-1 and J usage is TRBJ2-1; D may be TRBD2 (5 bases). V shed 0 bases and J shed 5 bases, with 10 bases lying between them. The CDR3 runs 15 residues. The germline gives CDR1 KGHDR, CDR2 SFDVKD. CDR3 nucleotides: TGTGCCACCAGTGATTTGCGAACCGGGGACAATGAGCAGTTCTTC. Translated: CATSDLRTGDNEQFF.

In this sample, this clonotype turned up a few times. The chain couples TRBV6-1 to TRBJ2-7; 9 bases are a match to TRBD2. After removal of 7 bases from V and 6 bases from J, the junction contained 13 bases not matched to a gene. The CDR3 consists of 15 residues. Germline V gives CDR1 MNHNS, CDR2 SASEGT. CDR3 loop: CASTNPYSGRLEQYF. The CDR3 DNA reads as TGTGCCAGCACCAACCCCTATAGCGGGAGACTCGAGCAGTACTTC.

This sequence joins TRBV11-2 and TRBJ2-1, with 13 bases that match TRBD2. The J segment lost 7 bases and the V segment lost 6 bases, leaving 6 bases of the junction unmatched. Germline V gives CDR1 SGHAT, CDR2 FQNNGV. This CDR3 comprises 15 residues. CDR3 region: CASRKLAGGLNEQFF. The DNA of the CDR3 is TGTGCCAGCAGAAAACTAGCGGGGGGGCTGAATGAGCAGTTCTTC.

V gene TRBV20-1 combines with J gene TRBJ2-7, with D perhaps TRBD1 or TRBD2 (6 bases each). This CDR3 region has 13 residues. Germline CDR1 and CDR2: DFQATT and SNEGSKA (reference sequence). Deletions cut 4 bases from V and 5 bases from J, with 15 bases between. The chain's CDR3 is CSATREGGNEQYF. CDR3 DNA: TGCAGTGCTACCCGAGAGGGGGGCAACGAGCAGTACTTC.

This sequence joins TRBV5-1 and TRBJ1-2; 12 bases agree with TRBD1. This CDR3 is 15 amino acids long. Germline V gives CDR1 SGHRS, CDR2 YFSETQ. After removal of 3 bases from V and 8 bases from J, the junction contained 8 bases not matched to a gene. This chain's CDR3 is CASSYTGTGGEGYTF. Here the CDR3 DNA reads TGCGCCAGCAGCTATACCGGGACAGGGGGCGAGGGCTACACCTTC.

CDR3 nucleotide sequence: TGCGCCAGCAGCTTCACTAGCGGGGGGGCTCGGAGCGAGCAGTACTTC. Its translation: CASSFTSGGARSEQYF. The gene calls are TRBV5-1 and TRBJ2-7; 13 bases line up with TRBD2. There are 16 residues in the CDR3. With 2 bases clipped from V and 6 bases from J, the junction kept 8 bases outside the gene matches. CDR1 is SGHRS, CDR2 YFSETQ, per germline.